The following is a T cell receptor beta chain sequence with its context. Its antigen specificity is not known. Base qualities are not at hand, and no much larger clone is one base apart. The germline V gene encodes CDR1 SGHVS and CDR2 FQNEAQ. The cysteine opens and the phenylalanine closes a CDR3 of 13 amino acids. The sequence is cut down to CDR3 DNA, 39 bases in frame from base 1. The trim is 3 bases for V and 7 bases for J, with a gap of 9 bases between the germline ends. A case-control design nested within a healthcare worker cohort in London, UK, was used, with weekly nasopharyngeal swab PCR tests and blood sampling performed. Between 23 and 31 March 2020, the week of the UK lockdown, healthcare workers were enrolled and then followed up weekly for as long as 16 weeks. Receptors were amplified or captured by 5' RACE. The sequencer was a NextSeq 500. The TCR library protocol attached unique molecular identifiers to individual cDNA molecules to correct for sequencing error and PCR bias. Both TCR alpha and beta chains were sequenced, and tight co-correlation was observed between alpha and beta sequence abundances in each sample. In the paper's pipeline: V gene, J gene and CDR3 annotation of TCR sequences was performed with Decombinator V4. TCRs were defined as expanded if a significant change between any two time points was detected under a Poisson model with p below 0.0001. Abundances of TCRs were expressed as counts per million after normalisation to the total number of TCRs sequenced in each sample. TRAV1-2 paired with TRAJ12, TRAJ20 or TRAJ33 defined MAIT TCRs, while TRAV10 paired with TRAJ18 defined iNKT TCRs. VDJdb, accessed 1 November 2021, was searched for CMV, EBV and SARS-CoV-2 annotated TCRs, excluding TCRs annotated for multiple antigens. TCRdb took the public reads, trimmed them with fastp at Q25, ran MiXCR for clone calling and kept in-frame beta chains. Every CDR3 protein is listed once, alongside the most common genes and DNA of its rows. These V and J calls rely on TCRdb rather than the paper's analysis. The sample table records more than 40,000 distinct CDR3 sequences; almost 7.5% of these occur just once. The ten largest clones take up under 9.5% of the sample.

The record originates from a study of early T cells in non-severe SARS-CoV-2 infection (dated by TCRdb to the early 2020s). Regarding the complete study: Because TCR sequencing relied on bulk RNA taken from unsorted whole blood, pairing of alpha and beta chains was not possible. Findings and caveats that apply to the study as a whole: VDJdb matching was skewed toward anti-spike CD8 responses and likely underestimated virus-specific expansions by missing private and CD4 specificities.

The receptor was isolated from an adult who was a healthcare worker with PCR-confirmed SARS-CoV-2 infection or an uninfected control (not recorded which). What was sequenced was whole blood. The chain links TRBV7-8 with TRBJ1-4; the D region possibly corresponds to TRBD1 (6 bases align). The nucleotides read TGTGCCAGCAGCTTCGGACAGTTTGAAAAACTGTTTTTT. The encoded protein is CASSFGQFEKLFF.